This entry is about one T cell receptor beta chain. The same CDR3 is also encoded by other DNA sequences in this sample. Clones were sequenced by immunoSEQ multiplex PCR, and TCRdb holds only the in-frame ones, with some missing. The sample has 95,000 to 100,000 clones; 95% are singletons. This entry belongs to a study of technical replicates of blood from a handful of donors. Trimming pared 2 bases from V and 4 bases from J, leaving 10 bases between. The CDR3 is made up of 14 amino acids. Germline assignment: CDR1 SGHRS and CDR2 YFSETQ. The genes are TRBV5-1 and TRBJ1-3, with D perhaps TRBD1 (5 bases). The clonotype originates from a human donor in good health. The sequenced sample was T cells isolated from PBMCs. CDR3 in DNA: TGCGCCAGCAGCTTAGGGGATAGCGGAAACACCATATATTTT. Translation gives CASSLGDSGNTIYF.